The source of this T cell receptor beta chain is a study of memory CD4+ T cells and cytomegalovirus serostatus. Single viable CD3+CD4+CD8-CD45RO+ cells were sorted as the memory CD4+ T cells. TCRdb keeps only in-frame clones here, not all; method: immunoSEQ multiplex PCR. Of 75,000 to 90,000 clones listed, roughly 80% are singletons. CDR3 length: 12 amino acids. CDR1 is GTSNPN, CDR2 SVGIG, per germline (reference sequence). With 3 bases removed from V and 4 bases from J, the gap between germline ends came to 4 bases. The chain uses TRBV30 and TRBJ1-6; the D is unclear. Sequenced material: memory CD4+ T cells from blood. The sequence was obtained from an adult in good health and CMV-seronegative. The CDR3, as DNA: TGTGCCTGGAGCCTTTATAATTCACCCCTCCACTTT. This codes for CAWSLYNSPLHF.